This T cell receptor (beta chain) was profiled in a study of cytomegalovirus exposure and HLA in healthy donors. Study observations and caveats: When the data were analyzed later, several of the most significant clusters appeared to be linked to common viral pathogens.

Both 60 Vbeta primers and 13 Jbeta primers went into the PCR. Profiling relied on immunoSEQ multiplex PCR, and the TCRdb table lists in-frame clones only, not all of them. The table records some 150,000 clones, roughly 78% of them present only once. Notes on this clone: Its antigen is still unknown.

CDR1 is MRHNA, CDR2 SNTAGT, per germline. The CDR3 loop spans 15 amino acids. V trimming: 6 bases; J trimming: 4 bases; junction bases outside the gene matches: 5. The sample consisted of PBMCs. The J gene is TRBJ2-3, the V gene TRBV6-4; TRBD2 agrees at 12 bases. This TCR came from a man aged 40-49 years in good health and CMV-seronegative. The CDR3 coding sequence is TGTGCCAGCAGCCCCCTAGCGGGAGGGCCAGATACGCAGTATTTT. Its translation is CASSPLAGGPDTQYF.